A single sample is the source of the 4 T cell receptor beta chains below, sequenced in a study of T-cell memory formation after mild COVID-19. Each CDR3 protein gets one entry after TCRdb re-called the 5' RACE reads with MiXCR. In the table there are approximately 300,000 distinct CDR3 sequences, about 16% of which are singletons. Sequenced input: PBMCs or a T cell subset sorted from them (not recorded which). These receptors originate from a man between 18 and 29 years old who had mild COVID-19 (a few samples of this study predate the infection). Cell type and time point are not known.

The rearrangement joins TRBV2 to TRBJ2-3; the match to TRBD1 covers 9 bases. Germline CDR1 reads SNHLY; CDR2 reads FYNNEI. CDR3 size: 14 residues. After removal of 2 bases from V and 6 bases from J, the junction contained 3 bases not matched to a gene. CDR3 DNA: TGTGCCAGCAGTGAAACAGGGGGCGTCGATACGCAGTATTTT. Amino acid sequence: CASSETGGVDTQYF.

In nucleotides, the CDR3 is TGTGCCAGCAACGAGGGAGGCGGGAACACTGAAGCTTTCTTT. As protein: CASNEGGGNTEAFF. This chain joins TRBV28 and TRBJ1-1; D is unclear. There are 14 residues in the CDR3. The germline V gene has CDR1 MDHEN and CDR2 SYDVKM. V lost 7 bases and J 1 base, leaving 13 bases between the germline ends. Drawing the rest from reference TRBV28 and TRBJ1-1, the complete variable domain is DVKVTQSSRYLVKRTGEKVFLECVQDMDHENMFWYRQDPGLGLRLIYFSYDVKMKEKGDIPEGYSVSREKKERFSLILESASTNQTSMYLCASNEGGGNTEAFFGQGTRLTVV.

This clonotype was counted at least ten times. The chain has TRBV5-5 and TRBJ1-5; a weak D match, TRBD1 (6 bases). CDR1 and CDR2 from the germline V gene are SGHKS and YYEKEE (reference sequence). Trimming took 0 bases from V and 7 from J, leaving 14 bases between them. This CDR3 spans 15 amino acids. The CDR3 sequence: CASSLGAGASQPQHF. The DNA of the CDR3 is TGTGCCAGCAGCTTGGGCGCAGGGGCTTCGCAGCCCCAGCATTTT.

This clonotype has a count of ten or more. The rearrangement links TRBV5-6 to TRBJ2-5, with D tentatively TRBD1 or TRBD2 (5 bases each). V dropped 2 bases and J dropped 4 bases, with 12 bases sitting between them. The germline V gene encodes CDR1 SGHDT and CDR2 YYEEEE. This CDR3 comprises 14 residues. The CDR3 here is CASSFSAGRETQYF. CDR3 nucleotides: TGTGCCAGCAGCTTTTCTGCAGGGAGAGAGACCCAGTACTTC.